These 10 T cell receptor beta chains originate from one sample sequenced in a study of a mutant IDH1 vaccine in newly diagnosed glioma. Clones were sequenced by immunoSEQ multiplex PCR, and TCRdb holds only the in-frame ones, with some missing. The sample lists about 50,000 clones, roughly four fifths occurring once. These TCRs' antigens remain unknown. Time point specified: week 5, during vaccination. Vaccine doses each comprised 300 ug of mutant IDH1 20-mer peptide, with topical imiquimod. Specimen: PBMCs, collected from a glioma patient whose treatment included an IDH1 peptide vaccine. The receptors shown here come from a woman in her fifties or sixties with glioma.

The V call is TRBV25-1, the J call TRBJ2-2; D could derive from TRBD1 or TRBD2 (5 bases each). The CDR3 extends over 14 amino acids. Between the trimmed V and J ends, which lost 6 bases and 3 bases, there was a span of 11 bases. Per the germline V gene, CDR1 is MGHDK and CDR2 is SYGVNS. DNA for the CDR3: TGTGCCAGCAGAAGGGGACGGGACACCGGGGAGCTGTTTTTT. Protein product: CASRRGRDTGELFF.

The chain joins TRBV29-1 to TRBJ1-4; no firm D call. The V end was cut by 4 bases, the J end by 2 bases, with 5 bases between. The CDR3 consists of 12 residues. CDR1 is SQVTM, CDR2 ANQGSEA, per germline. CDR3: CSVVGTNEKLFF. CDR3 sequence (DNA): TGCAGCGTTGTGGGGACTAATGAAAAACTGTTTTTT.

The chain links TRBV7-8 to TRBJ1-4; maybe TRBD1 (6 bases). Deletions cut 2 bases from V and 2 bases from J, with 12 bases between. The CDR3 has 16 amino acids. CDR1 and CDR2 from the germline V gene are SGHVS and FQNEAQ. CDR3 in DNA: TGTGCCAGCAGCTTATCTCACAGGGCTACTAATGAAAAACTGTTTTTT. Translation: CASSLSHRATNEKLFF.

The V call is TRBV7-3, the J call TRBJ1-2; D ambiguous. CDR3 length equals 13 residues. V lost 8 bases, J lost 4 bases, and 14 bases lay in between. The germline gives CDR1 SGHTA, CDR2 FQGTGA. The CDR3 reads CASAPDGFYGYTF. The CDR3, as DNA: TGTGCCAGCGCTCCGGACGGATTCTATGGCTACACCTTC.

The rearrangement joins TRBV7-2 to TRBJ1-2, with D hard to call. V lost 1 base and J lost 5, with 5 bases in between. The CDR3 runs 12 residues. Germline CDR1 is SGHTA and CDR2 is FQGNSA. Written as DNA, the CDR3 is TGTGCCAGCAGCTTAGGCCAGTATGGCTACACCTTC. Protein: CASSLGQYGYTF.

V usage is TRBV6-1 and J usage is TRBJ2-7, with D hard to call. Trimming stripped 10 bases from V and 3 bases from J, with 7 bases between. The CDR3 spans 10 residues. Germline assignment: CDR1 MNHNS and CDR2 SASEGT. The CDR3 nucleotides read TGTGCCACCGTACGCTACGAGCAGTACTTC. It translates to CATVRYEQYF.

This chain's CDR3 is CASTPRWGRFDGYTF. The CDR3 DNA follows: TGTGCCAGCACCCCCCGTTGGGGCAGGTTTGATGGCTACACCTTC. This chain uses TRBV2 with TRBJ1-2; possible D gene TRBD1, 5 bases. Per the germline V gene, CDR1 is SNHLY and CDR2 is FYNNEI. Between the trimmed V and J ends, which lost 7 bases and 6 bases, there was a span of 21 bases. The CDR3 is made up of 15 amino acids. Full variable domain (rest looked up from reference TRBV2 and TRBJ1-2): EPEVTQTPSHQVTQMGQEVILRCVPISNHLYFYWYRQILGQKVEFLVSFYNNEISEKSEIFDDQFSVERPDGSNFTLKIRSTKLEDSAMYFCASTPRWGRFDGYTFGSGTRLTVV.

The chain combines TRBV14 with TRBJ2-5, with TRBD2 as a possible D gene (6 bases). Germline V gene data show CDR1 as SGHDN and CDR2 as FVKESK. The CDR3 loop spans 16 amino acids. Trimming stripped 1 base from V and 3 bases from J, with 15 bases between. The CDR3 sequence is CASSQGRRGIEETQYF. Here the CDR3 DNA reads TGTGCCAGCAGCCAAGGCAGGAGGGGTATAGAAGAGACCCAGTACTTC. Looking up the rest from reference TRBV14 and TRBJ2-5 gives the full variable domain: EAGVTQFPSHSVIEKGQTVTLRCDPISGHDNLYWYRRVMGKEIKFLLHFVKESKQDESGMPNNRFLAERTGGTYSTLKVQPAELEDSGVYFCASSQGRRGIEETQYFGPGTRLLVL.

CDR3 coding DNA: TGTGCCATCAGTGATAAGGGCACAAGGGGCGATGAAGCTTTCTTT. This translates into CAISDKGTRGDEAFF. V gene TRBV10-3 combines with J gene TRBJ1-1; possibly TRBD1 for D (5 bases). CDR3 size: 15 residues. Trimming cost V 3 bases and J 7 bases, with 18 bases left between them. Germline CDR1 is ENHRY and CDR2 is SYGVKD.

The genes are TRBV27 and TRBJ1-2, with D perhaps TRBD1 (5 bases). V gave up 2 bases and J gave up 6 bases, with 16 bases separating them. In germline, CDR1 is MNHEY, CDR2 SMNVEV (reference sequence). CDR3 length equals 15 residues. This CDR3 is CASSLRAGIGNGYTF. CDR3 nucleotide sequence: TGTGCCAGCAGTTTAAGGGCAGGGATTGGTAATGGCTACACCTTC.